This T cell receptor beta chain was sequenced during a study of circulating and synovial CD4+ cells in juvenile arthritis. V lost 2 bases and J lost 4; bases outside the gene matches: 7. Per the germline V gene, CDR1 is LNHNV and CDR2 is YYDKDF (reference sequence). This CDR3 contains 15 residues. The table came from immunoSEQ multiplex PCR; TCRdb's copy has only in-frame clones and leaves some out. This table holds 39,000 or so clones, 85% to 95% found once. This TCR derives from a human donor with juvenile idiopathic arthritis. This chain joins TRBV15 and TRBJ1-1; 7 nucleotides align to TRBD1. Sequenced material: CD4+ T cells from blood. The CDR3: CATSRLSGGTTEAFF. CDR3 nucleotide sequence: TGTGCCACCAGCAGATTATCAGGGGGGACCACTGAAGCTTTCTTT.